This passage covers 27 T cell receptor beta chains from one sample sequenced in a study of T-cell memory formation after mild COVID-19. TCRdb re-analysed the 5' RACE reads in MiXCR, keeping a single row per CDR3 protein. The data contain under 200,000 distinct CDR3 sequences, 11% of them singletons. Sequencing input: PBMCs or a T cell subset sorted from them (not recorded which). The receptors come from a man aged 18-30 years who had mild COVID-19 (a few samples of this study predate the infection). Cell type and time point are not known.

This clonotype was observed a few times. The chain uses TRBV9 and TRBJ1-1; 7 bases are shared with TRBD1. J lost 1 base, V lost 0 bases, and 0 bases had no gene match. CDR1 is SGDLS and CDR2 is YYNGEE in the germline V gene. This CDR3 contains 14 residues. CDR3 in amino acids: CASSVGQGNTEAFF. Written as DNA, the CDR3 is TGTGCCAGCAGCGTAGGACAGGGGAACACTGAAGCTTTCTTT.

This clonotype was counted ten times or more. The rearrangement joins TRBV4-1 to TRBJ1-1; a weak D match, TRBD1 (5 bases). V lost 0 bases, J lost 10 bases, and 15 bases lay in between. Germline V gene sequence: CDR1 MGHRA, CDR2 YSYEKL. The CDR3 length is 14 residues. For the CDR3, the DNA is TGCGCCAGCAGCCAAGATCGTTGGGGGGTTGGAGCTTTCTTT. This translates into CASSQDRWGVGAFF.

This clonotype was observed a single time. The gene calls are TRBV24-1 and TRBJ2-1; 8 nucleotides agree with TRBD1. The CDR3 sequence is 15 residues long. Germline trimming cut 0 bases from V and 6 bases from J; bases unmatched to any gene: 3. Germline CDR1 reads KGHDR; CDR2 reads SFDVKD. The CDR3 protein is CATSDLYRGVNEQFF. The CDR3 DNA is TGTGCCACCAGTGATTTGTACAGGGGGGTCAATGAGCAGTTCTTC.

The J gene is TRBJ2-5, the V gene TRBV5-1, with 13 nucleotides matching TRBD2. Germline V CDR1 and CDR2: SGHRS, YFSETQ. The CDR3 has 16 residues. With V trimmed by 5 bases and J by 5 bases, 9 bases remained unmatched. The CDR3 nucleotides read TGCGCCAGCAGTCTTCCGGGACTAGCGGGGAGGGAGACCCAGTACTTC. Its translation is CASSLPGLAGRETQYF.

In DNA form, the CDR3 reads TGTGCCAGCAGCTTAGAGTGGCAGAGAAATGAAAAACTGTTTTTT. Amino acids: CASSLEWQRNEKLFF. This chain uses TRBV7-2 with TRBJ1-4; D remains unclear. Germline values: CDR1 SGHTA, CDR2 FQGNSA. The CDR3 is 15 residues long. Trimming took 1 base from V and 5 from J, leaving 11 bases between them.

This clonotype has just a few counts. The rearrangement joins TRBV7-2 to TRBJ1-4, with no clear D. The CDR3 loop spans 15 amino acids. CDR1 and CDR2 (germline): SGHTA, FQGNSA. Trimming took off 8 bases at V and 4 bases at J, with 17 bases between the two ends. DNA of the CDR3: TGTGCCAGCCGGGCCCGGGCCCAGATTAATGAAAAACTGTTTTTT. Translating gives CASRARAQINEKLFF.

This clonotype was observed a few times. The CDR3: CASSQGLSSDTQYF. The CDR3 DNA follows: TGTGCCAGCAGCCAAGGGTTGAGCTCAGATACGCAGTATTTT. The chain couples TRBV3-1 to TRBJ2-3; D is undetermined. Per germline, CDR1 LGHDT and CDR2 YNNKEL (reference sequence). This CDR3 has 14 amino acids. V was trimmed by 1 base and J by 4 bases, leaving 9 bases between them.

This clonotype was seen a handful of times. The chain carries TRBV14 and TRBJ2-3; D is unclear. Trimming stripped 4 bases from V and 1 base from J, with 12 bases between. Per the germline V gene, CDR1 is SGHDN and CDR2 is FVKESK. This CDR3 region has 15 residues. CDR3 sequence: CASSPLGQRTDTQYF. CDR3 in DNA: TGTGCCAGCAGCCCCCTTGGTCAACGCACAGATACGCAGTATTTT.

This clonotype turned up a few times. The chain links TRBV7-2 to TRBJ2-3, with a possible D match to TRBD1 (5 bases). The germline gives CDR1 SGHTA, CDR2 FQGNSA. Trimming removed 2 bases at V and 2 bases at J, with 8 bases between. CDR3 length equals 14 residues. CDR3 residues: CASSLMTDTDTQYF. DNA of the CDR3: TGTGCCAGCAGCTTAATGACAGACACAGATACGCAGTATTTT. The full variable domain, in which reference TRBV7-2 and TRBJ2-3 provide the parts outside the CDR3, is GAGVSQSPSNKVTEKGKDVELRCDPISGHTALYWYRQSLGQGLEFLIYFQGNSAPDKSGLPSDRFSAERTGGSVSTLTIQRTQQEDSAVYLCASSLMTDTDTQYFGPGTRLTVL.

At least ten counts were recorded for this clonotype. The rearrangement uses TRBV6-5 and TRBJ1-5; 8 bases are shared with TRBD1. Unmatched junction bases numbered 7, after V lost 2 bases and J lost 7 bases. The CDR3 has 15 amino acids. CDR1 and CDR2 (germline): MNHEY, SVGAGI. The CDR3 DNA reads as TGTGCCAGCAGTTACAGGGGGACAGGTGGGCAGCCCCAGCATTTT. Residues: CASSYRGTGGQPQHF.

A few counts support this clonotype. The chain uses TRBV19 and TRBJ2-1; 8 bases are shared with TRBD2. Germline lookup yields CDR1 LNHDA and CDR2 SQIVND (reference sequence). V lost 7 bases and J lost 8; bases outside the gene matches: 13. The CDR3 runs 15 residues. This chain's CDR3 is CASTDPGGPLHEQFF. The CDR3 DNA sequence: TGTGCCAGTACCGATCCGGGGGGGCCCTTGCATGAGCAGTTCTTC.

This clonotype was seen a handful of times. The V and J genes are TRBV7-2 and TRBJ2-1; 7 nucleotides match TRBD1. The ends lost 2 bases at V and 9 bases at J; junction bases unmatched: 1. Looked up from germline, CDR1 is SGHTA and CDR2 is FQGNSA. The CDR3 contains 12 residues. CDR3: CASSLQGVEQFF. The CDR3 DNA sequence: TGTGCCAGCAGCTTACAGGGGGTTGAGCAGTTCTTC.

The CDR3 loop is CASSESQGNEKLFF. CDR3 DNA sequence: TGTGCCAGCAGTGAAAGTCAGGGTAATGAAAAACTGTTTTTT. This sequence joins TRBV6-1 and TRBJ1-4, with D possibly being TRBD1 (5 bases). The V gene's germline CDR1 is MNHNS and CDR2 SASEGT. The CDR3 contains 14 residues. Trimming removed 2 bases at V and 4 bases at J, with 8 bases between.

This chain connects TRBV21-1 to TRBJ1-4; no check of the table's D call, TRBD1, against the DNA was made. TRBV21-1 is listed as a pseudogene. There are 14 residues in the CDR3. CDR3 region: CASSKNRANEKLFF. The CDR3 DNA follows: TGTGCCAGCAGCAAAAACAGGGCTAATGAAAAACTGTTTTTT.

This clonotype appeared a few times. This chain links TRBV7-2 with TRBJ1-3; 7 bases align to TRBD1. V was pared by 7 bases and J by 2 bases, with 8 bases of the junction left unmatched. Looked up from germline, CDR1 is SGHTA and CDR2 is FQGNSA. CDR3 length: 15 amino acids. In nucleotides, the CDR3 is TGTGCCAGCACCGACAGGGTGGCGACTGGAAACACCATATATTTT. This codes for CASTDRVATGNTIYF. The variable domain in full, completed from reference TRBV7-2 and TRBJ1-3, reads GAGVSQSPSNKVTEKGKDVELRCDPISGHTALYWYRQSLGQGLEFLIYFQGNSAPDKSGLPSDRFSAERTGGSVSTLTIQRTQQEDSAVYLCASTDRVATGNTIYFGEGSWLTVV.

DNA for the CDR3: TGTGCCAGCAGTTACAGTGGGGGCCTCCAGGGAACGGATGGCTACACCTTC. Amino acid sequence: CASSYSGGLQGTDGYTF. The J gene is TRBJ1-2, the V gene TRBV6-5; a weak D match, TRBD1 (6 bases). CDR3 length equals 17 residues. The germline gives CDR1 MNHEY, CDR2 SVGAGI. The V end was cut by 2 bases, the J end by 6 bases, with 22 bases between.

Ten or more counts support this clonotype. The chain joins TRBV12-3 or TRBV12-4 to TRBJ2-2; 8 bases line up with TRBD1. The CDR3 is 15 residues long. V dropped 5 bases and J dropped 3; count of bases not matched to a gene: 5. The CDR3 DNA reads TGTGCCAGCAGTCCCCAGGGGGCAGACACCGGGGAGCTGTTTTTT. Protein product: CASSPQGADTGELFF.

Note on this clonotype: One junction end disagrees with the germline gene, perhaps due to a read error. The chain carries TRBV7-9 and TRBJ1-3; 7 nucleotides match TRBD1. Germline assignment: CDR1 SEHNR and CDR2 FQNEAQ (reference sequence). The CDR3 loop spans 15 amino acids. The CDR3 nucleotides are TGTGCCAGCAGCGAGCGACAGGGTTCTGAAAACACCATATATTTT. Translating it yields CASSERQGSENTIYF.

This clonotype occurred many times. The chain combines TRBV11-2 with TRBJ2-3; maybe TRBD1 (5 bases). Trimming left V 6 bases short and J 2 bases short, with 15 bases between. CDR1 is SGHAT, CDR2 FQNNGV, per germline. The CDR3 extends over 15 amino acids. The CDR3 loop is CASRGLRVHTDTQYF. CDR3 nucleotides: TGTGCCAGCAGGGGTCTCAGGGTCCACACAGATACGCAGTATTTT.

The sample holds many counts of this clonotype. This chain uses TRBV29-1 with TRBJ2-5; D ambiguous. The CDR3 is 12 amino acids. The V end lost 2 bases, the J end lost 7 bases, and 11 bases lay between the germline ends. Germline CDR1 is SQVTM and CDR2 is ANQGSEA. CDR3 coding DNA: TGCAGCGTTGAAAACACTTGGGGGACCCAGTACTTC. It encodes CSVENTWGTQYF. Combining the CDR3 with reference TRBV29-1 and TRBJ2-5 gives the whole variable domain SAVISQKPSRDICQRGTSLTIQCQVDSQVTMMFWYRQQPGQSLTLIATANQGSEATYESGFVIDKFPISRPNLTFSTLTVSNMSPEDSSIYLCSVENTWGTQYFGPGTRLLVL.

This clonotype was picked up many times. The chain carries TRBV11-2 and TRBJ2-1; tentatively, D is TRBD2 (6 bases). Germline V gene lookup returns CDR1 SGHAT and CDR2 FQNNGV. The CDR3 consists of 15 residues. V dropped 4 bases and J dropped 0 bases, with 10 bases sitting between them. The chain's CDR3 is CASSSGGRSYNEQFF. CDR3 DNA: TGTGCCAGCAGCTCCGGGGGACGCTCCTACAATGAGCAGTTCTTC.

This clonotype was picked up many times. This rearrangement joins TRBV4-2 to TRBJ1-1, with TRBD1 as a possible D gene (6 bases). Germline-derived CDR1 and CDR2 are LGHNA and YNFKEQ. Trimming pared 4 bases from V and 6 bases from J, leaving 21 bases between. CDR3 length equals 16 residues. The CDR3 protein is CASSRAGRQDLAEAFF. As DNA, the CDR3 is TGTGCCAGCAGCCGCGCGGGACGACAGGATTTGGCTGAAGCTTTCTTT.

The sample holds a few counts of this clonotype. The chain employs TRBV5-1 and TRBJ1-1, with TRBD1 matching 7 bases. With 4 bases clipped from V and 2 bases from J, the junction kept 5 bases outside the gene matches. The CDR3 totals 14 residues. Germline lookup yields CDR1 SGHRS and CDR2 YFSETQ. The CDR3 DNA reads TGCGCCAGCAGCGCGGGACAGCTAAACACTGAAGCTTTCTTT. Translating gives CASSAGQLNTEAFF.

A note on this clonotype: The junction differs from germline at one of its ends, possibly a read error. The chain couples TRBV7-7 to TRBJ2-5; a weak D match, TRBD1 (5 bases). The CDR3 is 13 residues long. Per the germline V gene, CDR1 is SSHAT and CDR2 is FNYEAQ (reference sequence). The chain's CDR3 is CASSIGHLETQYF. The CDR3 region has the DNA TGTGCTAGCAGCATAGGACATCTAGAGACCCAGTACTTC.

This clonotype was picked up a small number of times. The CDR3 spells CATSDRTPGTGAYNEQFF. In DNA, the CDR3 is TGTGCCACCAGTGACCGAACTCCCGGGACAGGGGCCTACAATGAGCAGTTCTTC. The genes are TRBV24-1 and TRBJ2-1; 10 bases agree with TRBD1. Trimming at V came to 4 bases and at J to 2 bases, leaving 10 bases not matched to a gene. The CDR3 covers 18 residues. Looked up from germline, CDR1 is KGHDR and CDR2 is SFDVKD.

This clonotype came up many times. The chain couples TRBV7-2 to TRBJ2-1, with D perhaps TRBD1 or TRBD2 (6 bases each). V was pared by 2 bases and J by 8 bases, with 16 bases between. Germline assignment: CDR1 SGHTA and CDR2 FQGNSA. The CDR3 runs to 15 residues. CDR3 DNA sequence: TGTGCCAGCAGCTTAAGGAGGGGGGCAGTATATGAGCAGTTCTTC. Amino acids: CASSLRRGAVYEQFF.

This chain uses TRBV18 with TRBJ2-3, with D perhaps TRBD2 (5 bases). V was shortened by 2 bases and J by 3 bases, with 12 bases between the two germline ends. The CDR3 is 15 amino acids. Germline CDR1 reads KGHSH; CDR2 reads LQKENI. CDR3 in amino acids: CASSPAGLGTDTQYF. The DNA of the CDR3 is TGTGCCAGCTCACCAGCGGGCCTGGGGACAGATACGCAGTATTTT.